These T cell receptor beta chains were read from a single sample in a study of blood T cell repertoires in COVID-19. Clones were read by immunoSEQ multiplex PCR, and TCRdb kept only the in-frame ones, dropping some. The sample holds some 200,000 clones, around four fifths seen once. The source material was peripheral blood. The receptors originated from a woman aged 40 to 50 with acute or convalescent COVID-19. CDR3s include the opening cysteine and the closing phenylalanine or tryptophan. The D gene is left open where the match is weak. Clone size is given for some rows only: seen once, a few or many times, or a class if the clone is expanded.

J,V,size,D,DNA,CDR3
TRBJ2-5,TRBV12-3/TRBV12-4,-,-,TGTGCCAGCAGTTTGGGGACACGATGGGACTTC,CASSLGTRWDF
TRBJ2-7,TRBV28,-,-,TGTGCCAGCAGTTATGACAGTCCTTACGAGCAGTACTTC,CASSYDSPYEQYF
TRBJ1-4,TRBV29-1,-,-,TGCAGCGTTGAACCGCAGGGTGTTCGCGAAAAACTGTTTTTT,CSVEPQGVREKLFF
TRBJ2-7,TRBV6-5,-,TRBD1,TGTGCCAGCAGTTACTCGCGGACAGGGGCACACGAGCAGTACTTC,CASSYSRTGAHEQYF
TRBJ1-1,TRBV27,-,TRBD1,TGTGCCAGCAGGGGACAGGGGAGATGGACTGAAGCTTTCTTT,CASRGQGRWTEAFF
TRBJ1-6,TRBV9,few,-,TGTGCCAGCAGCGTTGGCAGGGGCCCCGCGGCCGGTTCACCCCTCCACTTT,CASSVGRGPAAGSPLHF
TRBJ2-1,TRBV28,-,TRBD1,TGTGCCAGCAGTTCGGACAGGCGCTCCTACAATGAGCAGTTCTTC,CASSSDRRSYNEQFF
TRBJ2-7,TRBV2,-,-,TGTGCCATCCGTCGGAAACAGGGAACCACCTACGAGCAGTACTTC,CAIRRKQGTTYEQYF
TRBJ1-4,TRBV19,-,TRBD1,TGTGCCAGTCGAAGATCACAGGGGGTTACTAATGAAAAACTGTTTTTT,CASRRSQGVTNEKLFF
TRBJ2-3,TRBV7-9,-,TRBD2,TGTGCCAGCATCCCAGGAGCGGGAGGGTACACAGATACGCAGTATTTT,CASIPGAGGYTDTQYF
TRBJ1-5,TRBV10-3,-,-,TGTGCCATCGGGCAGGGGATTTCTTCGGATCAGCCCCAGCATTTT,CAIGQGISSDQPQHF
TRBJ2-7,TRBV30,few,TRBD1,TGTGCCTGGGAGTTAGGGGGCTACGACGAGCAGTACTTC,CAWELGGYDEQYF
TRBJ2-3,TRBV7-9,once,-,TGTGCCAGCAGCAGTCTAGCAGGCACAGATACGCAGTATTTT,CASSSLAGTDTQYF
TRBJ1-4,TRBV18,once,-,TGTGCCAGCTCACCACGAGAAGTTTCAGGTGAAAAACTGTTTTTT,CASSPREVSGEKLFF
TRBJ2-1,TRBV27,-,TRBD2,TGTGCCAGCAGTTTGGGACTACCTCTAAATGAGCAGTTCTTC,CASSLGLPLNEQFF
TRBJ2-6,TRBV27,-,-,TGTGCCAGCAGTTTAACAGGCGATAGCCCTGGGGCCAACGTCCTGACTTTC,CASSLTGDSPGANVLTF
TRBJ2-7,TRBV5-1,-,TRBD1,TGCGCCAGCAGCTTGTGGCAGGGGGTTAGCTACGAGCAGTACTTC,CASSLWQGVSYEQYF
TRBJ1-2,TRBV10-3,-,TRBD1,TGTGCCATCAGATACGGGACAGGGGATGGCTACACCTTC,CAIRYGTGDGYTF
TRBJ2-7,TRBV5-1,-,TRBD2,TGCGCCAGCGCCCTATCGATCGGGGGGACCTACGAGCAGTACTTC,CASALSIGGTYEQYF
TRBJ1-5,TRBV5-6,-,-,TGTGCCAGCAGCTTGGCAGGGGCTAGCAATCAGCCCCAGCATTTT,CASSLAGASNQPQHF
TRBJ2-1,TRBV19,-,-,TGTGCCAGTAGTATCGGTATATACAATGAGCAGTTCTTC,CASSIGIYNEQFF
TRBJ1-1,TRBV5-1,-,-,TGCGCCAGCAGAGGAACAGGTTTACGGGCCACTGAAGCTTTCTTT,CASRGTGLRATEAFF
TRBJ1-2,TRBV9,-,-,TGTGCCAGCAGCGTCCCAATGGGAGGGGAGATGTATGGCTACACCTTC,CASSVPMGGEMYGYTF
TRBJ1-2,TRBV12-3/TRBV12-4,-,-,TGTGCCAGCAGTTTCACAGGCTCGTATGGCTACACCTTC,CASSFTGSYGYTF
TRBJ1-5,TRBV4-1,-,-,TGCGCCAGCAGCCAAGAGGAGATTAGCTGGCAGCCCCAGCATTTT,CASSQEEISWQPQHF
TRBJ1-2,TRBV6-5,-,TRBD1,TGTGCCAGCAGTTACGGGGACAGTAGTACAGGCTACACCTTC,CASSYGDSSTGYTF
TRBJ2-7,TRBV11-3,-,-,TGTGCCAGCAGCTCCCGCAGCCCCCGGGTCACATACGAGCAGTACTTC,CASSSRSPRVTYEQYF
TRBJ2-3,TRBV11-3,-,TRBD2,TGTGCCAGCAGCTGGGGCGGGAGGAACGTCGATACGCAGTATTTT,CASSWGGRNVDTQYF
TRBJ1-6,TRBV28,-,-,TGTGCCAGCAATAAAAGGGGCAGGGGTTACTCACCCCTCCACTTT,CASNKRGRGYSPLHF